The entry below gives a single T cell receptor beta chain sequence along with its context. The sample originates from a study of blood T cell repertoires in COVID-19. Background on the study: There were acute and convalescent COVID-19 samples, and they came from the United States, Italy and Spain.

The CDR3 has 15 amino acids. Trimming left V 8 bases short and J 5 bases short, with 21 bases between. The germline V gene has CDR1 MNHEY and CDR2 SVGAGI. Profiling relied on immunoSEQ multiplex PCR, and the TCRdb table lists in-frame clones only, not all of them. The table includes about 210,000 clones, under 90% detected once. Sequences were obtained from peripheral blood. This chain links TRBV6-5 with TRBJ1-1, with D maybe TRBD1 (5 bases). This receptor was obtained from a woman between 40 and 50 years old with active or convalescent COVID-19. The CDR3 bases are TGTGCCAGCGCGAGCGGGGGGGTGGGAAAGACTGAAGCTTTCTTT. Translating gives CASASGGVGKTEAFF.